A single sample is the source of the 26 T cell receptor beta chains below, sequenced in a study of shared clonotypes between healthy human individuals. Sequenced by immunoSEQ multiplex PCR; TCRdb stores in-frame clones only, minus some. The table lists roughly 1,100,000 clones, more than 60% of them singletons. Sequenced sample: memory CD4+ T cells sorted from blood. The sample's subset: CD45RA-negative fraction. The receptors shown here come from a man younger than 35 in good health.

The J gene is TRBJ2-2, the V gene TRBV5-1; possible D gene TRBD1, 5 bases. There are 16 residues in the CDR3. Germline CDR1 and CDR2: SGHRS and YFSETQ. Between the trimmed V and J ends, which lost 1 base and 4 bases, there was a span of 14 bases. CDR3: CASSLSKGAGTGELFF. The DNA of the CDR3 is TGCGCCAGCAGCTTGTCGAAAGGGGCAGGCACCGGGGAGCTGTTTTTT.

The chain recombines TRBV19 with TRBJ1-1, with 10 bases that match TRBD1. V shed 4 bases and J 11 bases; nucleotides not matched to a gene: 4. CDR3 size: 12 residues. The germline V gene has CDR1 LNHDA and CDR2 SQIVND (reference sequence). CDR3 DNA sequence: TGTGCCAGTAGTAAGGGACAGGGGAATGCTTTCTTT. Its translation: CASSKGQGNAFF.

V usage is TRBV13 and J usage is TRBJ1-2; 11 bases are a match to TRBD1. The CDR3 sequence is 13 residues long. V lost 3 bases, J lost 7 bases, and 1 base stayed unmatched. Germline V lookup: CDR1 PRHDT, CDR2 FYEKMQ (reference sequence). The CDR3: CASSLDRGLGYTF. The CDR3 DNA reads TGTGCCAGCAGCTTGGACAGGGGGCTTGGCTACACCTTC.

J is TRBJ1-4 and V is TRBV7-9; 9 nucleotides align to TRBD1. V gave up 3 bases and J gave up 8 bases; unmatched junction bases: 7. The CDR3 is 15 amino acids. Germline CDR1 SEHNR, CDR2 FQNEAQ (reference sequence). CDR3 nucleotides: TGTGCCAGCAGCTTGGGGGACAGGGAAAGCGAAAAACTGTTTTTT. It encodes CASSLGDRESEKLFF.

As DNA, the CDR3 is TGTGCCAGCAGCCCCGCATTAAGCTCCTACGAGCAGTACTTC. Residues: CASSPALSSYEQYF. V and J are TRBV5-6 and TRBJ2-7; D not resolved. Germline V gives CDR1 SGHDT, CDR2 YYEEEE. The CDR3 consists of 14 residues. With 4 bases removed from V and 0 bases from J, the gap between germline ends came to 11 bases. The complete variable domain, with remaining parts taken from reference TRBV5-6 and TRBJ2-7, reads DAGVTQSPTHLIKTRGQQVTLRCSPKSGHDTVSWYQQALGQGPQFIFQYYEEEERQRGNFPDRFSGHQFPNYSSELNVNALLLGDSALYLCASSPALSSYEQYFGPGTRLTVT.

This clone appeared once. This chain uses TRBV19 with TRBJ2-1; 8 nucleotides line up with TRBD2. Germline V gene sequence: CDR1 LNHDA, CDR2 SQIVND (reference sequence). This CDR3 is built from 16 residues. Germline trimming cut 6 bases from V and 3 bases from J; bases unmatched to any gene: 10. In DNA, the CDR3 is TGTGCCAGTAGACACCCCTCCCGGGGGGGCTACAATGAGCAGTTCTTC. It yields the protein CASRHPSRGGYNEQFF.

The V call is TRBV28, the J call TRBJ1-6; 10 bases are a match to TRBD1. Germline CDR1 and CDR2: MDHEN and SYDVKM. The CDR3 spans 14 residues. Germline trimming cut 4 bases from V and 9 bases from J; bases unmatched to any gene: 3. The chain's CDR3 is CASSWGQGSSPLHF. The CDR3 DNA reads TGTGCCAGCAGTTGGGGACAGGGGAGTTCACCCCTCCACTTT.

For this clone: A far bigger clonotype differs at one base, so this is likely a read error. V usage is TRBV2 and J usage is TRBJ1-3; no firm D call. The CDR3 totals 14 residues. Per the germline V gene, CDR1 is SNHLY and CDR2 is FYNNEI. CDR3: CAGSVDNSGNTIYF. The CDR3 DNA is TGTGCCGGCAGCGTTGACAACTCTGGAAACACCATATATTTT.

CDR3 DNA: TGCGCCAGCAGCCTTTTTGGGGGAACTGGTCAAGAGACCCAGTACTTC. It specifies CASSLFGGTGQETQYF. The rearrangement links TRBV5-1 to TRBJ2-5; D possibly matches TRBD1 or TRBD2 (5 bases each). CDR1 and CDR2 from the germline V gene are SGHRS and YFSETQ. V lost 4 bases and J 2 bases, leaving 18 bases between the germline ends. The CDR3 length is 16 residues.

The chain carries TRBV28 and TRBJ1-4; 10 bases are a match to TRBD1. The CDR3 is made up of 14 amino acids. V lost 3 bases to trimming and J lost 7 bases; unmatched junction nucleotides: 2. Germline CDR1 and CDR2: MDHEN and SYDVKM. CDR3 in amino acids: CASSLTGGIEKLFF. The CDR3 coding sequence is TGTGCCAGCAGTTTGACAGGGGGCATTGAAAAACTGTTTTTT.

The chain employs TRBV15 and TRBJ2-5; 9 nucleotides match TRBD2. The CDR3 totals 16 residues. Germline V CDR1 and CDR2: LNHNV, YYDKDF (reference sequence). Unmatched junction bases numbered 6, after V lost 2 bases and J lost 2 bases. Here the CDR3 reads CATSRRGLATQETQYF. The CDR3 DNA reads TGTGCCACCAGCAGACGCGGACTAGCGACACAAGAGACCCAGTACTTC.

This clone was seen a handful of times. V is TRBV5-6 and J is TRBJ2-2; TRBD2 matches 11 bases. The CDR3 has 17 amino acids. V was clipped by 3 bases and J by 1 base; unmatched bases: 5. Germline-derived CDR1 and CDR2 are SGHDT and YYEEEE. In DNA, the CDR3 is TGTGCCAGCAGCTCCTCCACTAGCGGGAGGAACACCGGGGAGCTGTTTTTT. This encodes CASSSSTSGRNTGELFF.

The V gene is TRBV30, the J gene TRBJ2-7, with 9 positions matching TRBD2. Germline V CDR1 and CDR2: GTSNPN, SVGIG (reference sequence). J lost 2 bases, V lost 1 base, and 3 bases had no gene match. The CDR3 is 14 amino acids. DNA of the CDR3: TGTGCCTGGAGTGAAGGACTAGCGACCTACGAGCAGTACTTC. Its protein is CAWSEGLATYEQYF.

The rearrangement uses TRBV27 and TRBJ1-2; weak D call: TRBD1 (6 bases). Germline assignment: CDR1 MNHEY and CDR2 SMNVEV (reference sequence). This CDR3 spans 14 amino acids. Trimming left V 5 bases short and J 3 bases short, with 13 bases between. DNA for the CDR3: TGTGCCAGCAGTCCTACAGGGCCCTACTATGGCTACACCTTC. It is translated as CASSPTGPYYGYTF.

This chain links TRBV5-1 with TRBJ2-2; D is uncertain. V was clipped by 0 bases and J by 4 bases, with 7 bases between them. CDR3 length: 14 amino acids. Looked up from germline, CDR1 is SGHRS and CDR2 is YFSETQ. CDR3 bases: TGCGCCAGCAGCTTGGTTCTCGGCACCGGGGAGCTGTTTTTT. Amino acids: CASSLVLGTGELFF.

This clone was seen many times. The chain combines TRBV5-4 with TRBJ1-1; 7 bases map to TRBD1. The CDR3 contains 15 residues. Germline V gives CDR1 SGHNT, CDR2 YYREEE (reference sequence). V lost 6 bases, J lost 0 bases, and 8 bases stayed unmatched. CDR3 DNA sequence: TGTGCCAGCACCCCAGGGGGGACCATGAACACTGAAGCTTTCTTT. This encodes CASTPGGTMNTEAFF.

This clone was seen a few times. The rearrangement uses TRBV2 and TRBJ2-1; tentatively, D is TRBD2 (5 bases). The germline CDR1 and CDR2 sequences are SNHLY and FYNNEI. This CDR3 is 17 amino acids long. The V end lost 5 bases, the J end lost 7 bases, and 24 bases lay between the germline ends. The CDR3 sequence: CASSKKYGSGSQNEQFF. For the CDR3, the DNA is TGTGCCAGCAGTAAAAAGTATGGGAGCGGTTCCCAAAATGAGCAGTTCTTC.

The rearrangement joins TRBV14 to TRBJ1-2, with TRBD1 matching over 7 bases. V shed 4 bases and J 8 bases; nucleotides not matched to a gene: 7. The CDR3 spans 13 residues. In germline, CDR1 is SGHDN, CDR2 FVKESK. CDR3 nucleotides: TGTGCCAGCAGCCCGACAGGGTTCCAGGGCTACACCTTC. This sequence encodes CASSPTGFQGYTF.

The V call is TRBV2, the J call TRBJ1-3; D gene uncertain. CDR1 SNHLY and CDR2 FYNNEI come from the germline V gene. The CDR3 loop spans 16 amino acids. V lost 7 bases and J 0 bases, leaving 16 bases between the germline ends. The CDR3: CASIGVTGVSGNTIYF. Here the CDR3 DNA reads TGTGCCAGCATCGGGGTTACCGGGGTCTCTGGAAACACCATATATTTT.

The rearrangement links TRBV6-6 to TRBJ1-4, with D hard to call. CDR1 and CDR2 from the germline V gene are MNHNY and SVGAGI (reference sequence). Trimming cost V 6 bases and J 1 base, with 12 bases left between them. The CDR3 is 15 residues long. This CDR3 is CASRADLKTNEKLFF. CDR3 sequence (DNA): TGTGCCAGCAGAGCCGACCTGAAAACTAATGAAAAACTGTTTTTT.

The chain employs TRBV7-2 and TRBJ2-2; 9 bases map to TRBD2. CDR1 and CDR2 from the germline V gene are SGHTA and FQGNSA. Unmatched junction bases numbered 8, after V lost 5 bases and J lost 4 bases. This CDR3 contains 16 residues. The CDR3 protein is CASSPLAGEGTGELFF. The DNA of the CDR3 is TGTGCCAGCAGCCCGTTAGCGGGAGAAGGCACCGGGGAGCTGTTTTTT.

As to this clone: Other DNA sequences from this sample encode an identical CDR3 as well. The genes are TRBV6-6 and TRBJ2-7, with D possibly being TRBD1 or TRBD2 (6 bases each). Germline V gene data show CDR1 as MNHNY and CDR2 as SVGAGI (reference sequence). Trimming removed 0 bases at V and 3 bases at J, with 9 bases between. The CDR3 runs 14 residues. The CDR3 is CASSYSGGGYEQYF. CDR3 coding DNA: TGTGCCAGCAGTTACTCGGGGGGCGGCTACGAGCAGTACTTC.

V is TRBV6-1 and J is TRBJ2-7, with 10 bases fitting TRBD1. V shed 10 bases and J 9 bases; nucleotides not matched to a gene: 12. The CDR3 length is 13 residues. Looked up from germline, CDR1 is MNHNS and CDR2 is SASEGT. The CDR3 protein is CATWGQGNSRQYF. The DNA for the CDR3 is TGTGCCACCTGGGGACAGGGGAATTCCCGGCAGTACTTC.

The CDR3 region has the DNA TGTGCCAGCAGCGAACAAGGGGGCCTCTCTGGGGCCAACGTCCTGACTTTC. Its protein is CASSEQGGLSGANVLTF. The J gene is TRBJ2-6, the V gene TRBV6-1; 7 nucleotides match TRBD1. Germline V gene sequence: CDR1 MNHNS, CDR2 SASEGT. The length of the CDR3 is 17 residues. V lost 6 bases to trimming and J lost 0 bases; unmatched junction nucleotides: 8.

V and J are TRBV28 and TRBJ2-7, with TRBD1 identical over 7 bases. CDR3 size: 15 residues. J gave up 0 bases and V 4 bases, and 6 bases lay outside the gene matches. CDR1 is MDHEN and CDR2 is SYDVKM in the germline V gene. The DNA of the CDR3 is TGTGCCAGCAGTTCAACCCCAGGGGGCTCCTACGAGCAGTACTTC. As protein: CASSSTPGGSYEQYF.

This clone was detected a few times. This CDR3 reads CASSSLRGEEAPLHF. CDR3 coding DNA: TGTGCCAGCAGTTCGTTAAGGGGGGAGGAGGCACCCCTCCACTTT. This chain connects TRBV12-1 to TRBJ1-6. TRBV12-1 is given as a pseudogene. The CDR3 has 15 amino acids.